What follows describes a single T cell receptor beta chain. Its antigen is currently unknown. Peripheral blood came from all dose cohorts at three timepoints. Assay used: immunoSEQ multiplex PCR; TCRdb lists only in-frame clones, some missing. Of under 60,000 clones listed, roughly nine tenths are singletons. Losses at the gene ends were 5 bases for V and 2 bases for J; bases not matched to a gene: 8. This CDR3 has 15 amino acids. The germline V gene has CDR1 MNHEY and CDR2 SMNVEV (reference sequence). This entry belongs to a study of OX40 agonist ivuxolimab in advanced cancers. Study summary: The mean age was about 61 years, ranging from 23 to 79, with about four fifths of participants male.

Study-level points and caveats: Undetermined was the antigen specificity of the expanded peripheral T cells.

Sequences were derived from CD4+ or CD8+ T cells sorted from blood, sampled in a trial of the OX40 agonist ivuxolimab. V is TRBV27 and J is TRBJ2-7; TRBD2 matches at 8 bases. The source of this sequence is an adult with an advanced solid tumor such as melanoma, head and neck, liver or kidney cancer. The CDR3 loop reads CASSPTAGVPYEQYF. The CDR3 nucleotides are TGTGCCAGCAGTCCCACAGCGGGAGTACCCTACGAGCAGTACTTC.